The rows below give T cell receptor beta chains drawn from one sample of a study of blood T cell repertoires in COVID-19. Assay used: immunoSEQ multiplex PCR; TCRdb lists only in-frame clones, some missing. The sample has 70,000 to 95,000 clones; 70% to 90% are singletons. Sequencing was done on a sample of peripheral blood. Every receptor here comes from a woman of 80 years or more with acute or convalescent COVID-19. Both conserved end residues are part of each CDR3. The D gene is left open where the match is weak. Clone sizes are given selectively: once, few, many, or a class where the clone is expanded.

clone_size	d_call	v_call	j_call	cdr3_aa	cdr3_nt
-	-	TRBV5-1	TRBJ2-7	CASSLQLAGDEQYF	TGCGCCAGCAGCTTGCAACTAGCTGGCGACGAGCAGTACTTC
-	TRBD1	TRBV6-6	TRBJ1-4	CASSYGTDYEKLFF	TGTGCCAGCAGTTACGGGACAGATTATGAAAAACTGTTTTTT
-	TRBD2	TRBV9	TRBJ2-1	CASSVEAGGNEQFF	TGTGCCAGCAGCGTAGAGGCGGGAGGGAATGAGCAGTTCTTC
-	TRBD1	TRBV27	TRBJ2-4	CASSFRTGGQNIQYF	TGTGCCAGCAGTTTTCGGACAGGGGGCCAAAACATTCAGTACTTC
-	TRBD2	TRBV10-2	TRBJ2-1	CASRGLAGSYNEQFF	TGCGCCAGCCGGGGACTAGCGGGTTCCTACAATGAGCAGTTCTTC
-	-	TRBV18	TRBJ2-2	CASSPTGANTGELFF	TGTGCCAGCTCACCTACAGGCGCGAACACCGGGGAGCTGTTTTTT
once	-	TRBV19	TRBJ2-1	CASSRWNEQFF	TGTGCCAGTAGCCGGTGGAATGAGCAGTTCTTC
-	-	TRBV10-1	TRBJ1-2	CASNLGRAFLAYGYTF	TGCGCCAGCAATCTCGGCAGAGCCTTTTTAGCCTATGGCTACACCTTC
few	TRBD1	TRBV5-5	TRBJ1-3	CASSRTGDPGNTIYF	TGTGCCAGCAGCCGTACAGGGGACCCTGGAAACACCATATATTTT
-	TRBD2	TRBV6-2/TRBV6-3	TRBJ2-1	CASSAQRGSYNEQFF	TGTGCCAGCAGTGCTCAGCGGGGATCCTACAATGAGCAGTTCTTC
-	TRBD1	TRBV18	TRBJ1-5	CASSPGTAPDQPQHF	TGTGCCAGCTCACCGGGGACAGCACCCGATCAGCCCCAGCATTTT
-	TRBD2	TRBV11-3	TRBJ2-3	CASSLAGGDTQYF	TGTGCCAGCAGCTTGGCGGGGGGGGATACGCAGTATTTT
-	TRBD2	TRBV6-5	TRBJ2-2	CASQGGLDGELFF	TGTGCCAGCCAGGGAGGGCTTGACGGGGAGCTGTTTTTT
-	-	TRBV7-8	TRBJ2-2	CASSRTAFANTGELFF	TGTGCCAGCAGCCGGACAGCCTTCGCGAACACCGGGGAGCTGTTTTTT
-	-	TRBV4-1	TRBJ1-6	CASSHTRDRDTNSPLHF	TGCGCCAGCAGCCATACAAGGGACCGGGACACTAATTCACCCCTCCACTTT
once	TRBD2	TRBV7-2	TRBJ2-3	CASSLSLAGGPSTDTQYF	TGTGCCAGCAGCCTAAGTCTAGCGGGGGGGCCGAGCACAGATACGCAGTATTTT
-	TRBD1	TRBV19	TRBJ1-2	CASSTTPRDRGNYGYTF	TGTGCCAGTAGTACCACCCCCCGGGACAGGGGTAACTATGGCTACACCTTC
few	TRBD1	TRBV5-1	TRBJ2-7	CASSVPTGAGEQYF	TGCGCCAGCAGCGTACCGACAGGGGCCGGCGAGCAGTACTTC
-	TRBD2	TRBV2	TRBJ2-2	CASSVREWTGELFF	TGTGCCAGCAGTGTGCGGGAGTGGACCGGGGAGCTGTTTTTT